This T cell receptor beta chain was identified in a study of cytomegalovirus exposure and HLA in healthy donors. Notes on this clone: Its antigen remains unknown.

The primer mix had 60 Vbeta and 13 Jbeta primers. TCRdb's copy holds only in-frame clones and misses some; the assay was immunoSEQ multiplex PCR. The data hold 100,000 to 150,000 clones, with 74% observed a single time. The study, taken as a whole, reports: As was reported, the classifier diagnosed cytomegalovirus status with high specificity and sensitivity. Despite most TCR sequences being rare, some public TCRs occurred in many donors.

Source material: PBMCs. This TCR came from a woman in her 50s in good health and CMV-seropositive.

The CDR3, as DNA: TGTGCCACCTTAAGACAGGGAATGAACACTGAAGCTTTCTTT. Its translation: CATLRQGMNTEAFF. The chain joins TRBV6-1 to TRBJ1-1; 7 nucleotides agree with TRBD1. The junction had 8 bases not matched to a gene; V was cut back by 10 bases and J by 0 bases. CDR3 size: 14 residues. Germline CDR1 MNHNS, CDR2 SASEGT.